Included here is one T cell receptor beta chain sequence, with context. Its antigen remains unidentified. Adult donors, all healthy and HIV-negative, had no recent acute infections or vaccinations. The ends were cut back, 4 bases at V and 2 bases at J, with 16 bases in the middle. There are 15 residues in the CDR3. Germline CDR1 SGHKS, CDR2 YYEKEE (reference sequence). The data derive from a study of shared clonotypes between healthy human individuals. TCRdb keeps only in-frame clones here, not all; method: immunoSEQ multiplex PCR. Of about 2.3 million clones in the sample, roughly 90% were seen once. Points from the study as a whole: Tissues were not sampled, only blood, and their repertoires likely differ.

The sequenced sample consisted of naive CD4+ T cells from PBMCs. The subset: CD45RA+ positively selected. The source of this sequence is a man aged 18-30 years in good health. Some clones in this sample may be carry-over from other donors' samples. The chain uses TRBV5-5 and TRBJ2-7; D may match TRBD1 or TRBD2 (7 bases each). The CDR3 nucleotides are TGTGCCAGCAGCCGGGACAGCCGGGGGGCCTACGAGCAGTACTTC. Residues: CASSRDSRGAYEQYF.